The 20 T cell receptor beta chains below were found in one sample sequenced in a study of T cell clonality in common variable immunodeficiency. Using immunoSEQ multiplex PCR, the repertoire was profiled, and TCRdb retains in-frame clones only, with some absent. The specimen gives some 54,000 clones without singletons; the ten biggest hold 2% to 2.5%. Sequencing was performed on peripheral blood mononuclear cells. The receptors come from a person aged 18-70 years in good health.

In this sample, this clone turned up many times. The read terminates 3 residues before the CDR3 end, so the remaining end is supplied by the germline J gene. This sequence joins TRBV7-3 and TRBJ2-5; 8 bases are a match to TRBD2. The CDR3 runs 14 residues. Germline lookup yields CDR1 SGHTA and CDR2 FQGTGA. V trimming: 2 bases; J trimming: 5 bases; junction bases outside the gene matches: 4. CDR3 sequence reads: CASSLAGGEETQYF. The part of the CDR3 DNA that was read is TGTGCCAGCAGCTTAGCGGGGGGCGAGGAGACC.

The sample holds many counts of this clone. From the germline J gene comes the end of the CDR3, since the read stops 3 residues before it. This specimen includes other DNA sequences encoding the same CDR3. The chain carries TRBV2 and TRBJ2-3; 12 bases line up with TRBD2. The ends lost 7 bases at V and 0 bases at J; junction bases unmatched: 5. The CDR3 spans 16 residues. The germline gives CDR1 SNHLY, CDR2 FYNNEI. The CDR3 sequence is CASTILAGGSTDTQYF. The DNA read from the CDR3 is TGTGCCAGCACTATACTAGCGGGAGGTAGCACAGATACG.

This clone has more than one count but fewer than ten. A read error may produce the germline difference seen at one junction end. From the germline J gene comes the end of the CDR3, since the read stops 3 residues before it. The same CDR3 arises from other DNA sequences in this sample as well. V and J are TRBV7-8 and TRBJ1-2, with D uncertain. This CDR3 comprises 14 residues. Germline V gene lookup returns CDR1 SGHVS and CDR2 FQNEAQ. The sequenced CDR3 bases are TGTGCCAGTAGCTTAGGAGGTACGGGCTATGGC. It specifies CASSLGGTGYG. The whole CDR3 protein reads CASSLGGTGYGYTF. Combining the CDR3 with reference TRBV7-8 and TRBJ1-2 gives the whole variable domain GAGVSQSPRYKVAKRGQDVALRCDPISGHVSLFWYQQALGQGPEFLTYFQNEAQLDKSGLPSDRFFAERPEGSVSTLKIQRTQQEDSAVYLCASSLGGTGYGYTFGSGTRLTVV.

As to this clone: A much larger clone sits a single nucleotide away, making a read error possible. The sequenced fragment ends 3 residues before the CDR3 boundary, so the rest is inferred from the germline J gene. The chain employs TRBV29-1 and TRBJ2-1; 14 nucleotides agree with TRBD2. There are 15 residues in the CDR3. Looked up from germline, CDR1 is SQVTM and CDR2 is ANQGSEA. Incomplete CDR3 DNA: TGCAGCGTTAAAGAGACTAGCGGGGGGGCGGATGAG. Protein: CSVKETSGGADE. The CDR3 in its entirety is CSVKETSGGADEQFF.

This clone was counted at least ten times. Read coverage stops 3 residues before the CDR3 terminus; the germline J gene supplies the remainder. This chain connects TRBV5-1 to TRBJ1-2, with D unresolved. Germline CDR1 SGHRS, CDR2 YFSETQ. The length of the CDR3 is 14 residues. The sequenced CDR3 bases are TGCGCCAGCAGCTTGGAAGAGCCCTTTTACGGC. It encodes CASSLEEPFYG. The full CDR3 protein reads CASSLEEPFYGYTF.

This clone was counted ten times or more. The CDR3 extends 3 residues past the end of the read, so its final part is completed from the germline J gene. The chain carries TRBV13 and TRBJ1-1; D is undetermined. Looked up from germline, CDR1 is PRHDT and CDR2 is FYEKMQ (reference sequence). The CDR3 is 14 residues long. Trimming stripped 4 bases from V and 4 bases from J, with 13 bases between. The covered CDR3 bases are TGTGCCAGCAGCTCCCCTTTAGAGCGCACTGAA. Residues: CASSSPLERTE. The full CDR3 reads CASSSPLERTEAFF. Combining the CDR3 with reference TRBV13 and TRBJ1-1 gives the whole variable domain AAGVIQSPRHLIKEKRETATLKCYPIPRHDTVYWYQQGPGQDPQFLISFYEKMQSDKGSIPDRFSAQQFSDYHSELNMSSLELGDSALYFCASSSPLERTEAFFGQGTRLTVV.

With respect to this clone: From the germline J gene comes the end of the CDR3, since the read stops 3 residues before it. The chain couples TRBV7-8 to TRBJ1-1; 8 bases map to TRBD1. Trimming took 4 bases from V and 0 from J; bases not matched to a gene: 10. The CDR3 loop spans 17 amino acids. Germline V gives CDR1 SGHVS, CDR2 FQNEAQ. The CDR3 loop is CASSSWTGLTVNTEAFF. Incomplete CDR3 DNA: TGTGCCAGCAGCTCCTGGACAGGGCTTACGGTGAACACTGAA.

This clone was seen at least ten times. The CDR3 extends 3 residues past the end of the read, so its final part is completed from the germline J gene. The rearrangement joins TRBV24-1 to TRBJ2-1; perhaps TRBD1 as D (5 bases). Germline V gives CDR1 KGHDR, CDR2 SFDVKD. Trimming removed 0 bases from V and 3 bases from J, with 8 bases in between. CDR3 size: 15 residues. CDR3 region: CATSDLQDNYNEQFF. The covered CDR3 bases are TGTGCCACCAGTGATTTGCAGGACAACTACAATGAG.

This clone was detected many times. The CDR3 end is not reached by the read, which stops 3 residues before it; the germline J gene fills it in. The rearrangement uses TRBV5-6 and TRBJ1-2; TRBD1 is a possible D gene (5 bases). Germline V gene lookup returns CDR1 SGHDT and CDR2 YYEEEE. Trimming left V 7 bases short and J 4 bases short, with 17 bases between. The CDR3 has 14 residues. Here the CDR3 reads CASGGSGKAYGYTF. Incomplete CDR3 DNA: TGTGCCAGCGGAGGGTCAGGGAAGGCCTATGGC.

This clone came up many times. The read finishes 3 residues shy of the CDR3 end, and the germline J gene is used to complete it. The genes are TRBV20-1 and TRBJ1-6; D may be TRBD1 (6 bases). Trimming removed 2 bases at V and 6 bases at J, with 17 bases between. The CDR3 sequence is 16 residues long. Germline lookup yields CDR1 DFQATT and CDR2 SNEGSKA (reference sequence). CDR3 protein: CSARPQGWGINSPLHF. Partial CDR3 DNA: TGCAGTGCTAGACCACAGGGTTGGGGAATTAATTCACCC.

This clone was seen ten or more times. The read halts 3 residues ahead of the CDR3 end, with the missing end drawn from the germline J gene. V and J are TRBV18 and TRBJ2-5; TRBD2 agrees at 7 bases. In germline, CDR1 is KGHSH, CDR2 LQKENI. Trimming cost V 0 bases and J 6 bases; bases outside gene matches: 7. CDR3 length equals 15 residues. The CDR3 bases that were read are TGTGCCAGCTCACCACCTGGACTAGTTTGGAAGACC. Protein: CASSPPGLVWKT. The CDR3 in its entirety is CASSPPGLVWKTQYF.

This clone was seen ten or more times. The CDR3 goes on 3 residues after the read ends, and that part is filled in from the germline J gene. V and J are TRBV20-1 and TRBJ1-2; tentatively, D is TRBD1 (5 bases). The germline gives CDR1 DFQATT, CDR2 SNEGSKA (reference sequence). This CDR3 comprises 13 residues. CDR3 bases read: TGCAGTGGCTCGCCAGGGATTTGGTGGGGC. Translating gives CSGSPGIWWG. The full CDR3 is CSGSPGIWWGYTF.

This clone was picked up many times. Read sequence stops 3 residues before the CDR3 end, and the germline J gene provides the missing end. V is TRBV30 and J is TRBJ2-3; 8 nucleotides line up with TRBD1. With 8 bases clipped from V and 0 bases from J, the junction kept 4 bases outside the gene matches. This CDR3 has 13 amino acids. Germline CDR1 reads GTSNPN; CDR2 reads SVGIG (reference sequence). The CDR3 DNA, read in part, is TGTGCCCGGACAGGGCCGAGCACAGATACG. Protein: CARTGPSTDT. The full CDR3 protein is CARTGPSTDTQYF.

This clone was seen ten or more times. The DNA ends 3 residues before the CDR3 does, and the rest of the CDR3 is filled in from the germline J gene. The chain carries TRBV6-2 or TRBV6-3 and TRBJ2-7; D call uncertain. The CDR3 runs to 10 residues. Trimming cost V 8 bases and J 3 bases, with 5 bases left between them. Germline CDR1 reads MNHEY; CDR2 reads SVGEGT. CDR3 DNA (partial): TGTGCCAGCGAAGGCTACGAG. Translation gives CASEGYE. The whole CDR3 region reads CASEGYEQYF.

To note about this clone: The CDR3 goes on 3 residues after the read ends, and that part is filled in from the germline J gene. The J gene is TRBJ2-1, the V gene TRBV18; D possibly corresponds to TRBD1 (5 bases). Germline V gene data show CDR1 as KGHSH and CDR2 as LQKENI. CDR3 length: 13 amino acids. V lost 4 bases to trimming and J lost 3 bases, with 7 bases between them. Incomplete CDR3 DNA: TGTGCCAGCTCACAAGGGGTCTACAATGAG. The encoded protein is CASSQGVYNE. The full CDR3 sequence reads CASSQGVYNEQFF. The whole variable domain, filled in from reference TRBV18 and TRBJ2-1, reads NAGVMQNPRHLVRRRGQEARLRCSPMKGHSHVYWYRQLPEEGLKFMVYLQKENIIDESGMPKERFSAEFPKEGPSILRIQQVVRGDSAAYFCASSQGVYNEQFFGPGTRLTVL.

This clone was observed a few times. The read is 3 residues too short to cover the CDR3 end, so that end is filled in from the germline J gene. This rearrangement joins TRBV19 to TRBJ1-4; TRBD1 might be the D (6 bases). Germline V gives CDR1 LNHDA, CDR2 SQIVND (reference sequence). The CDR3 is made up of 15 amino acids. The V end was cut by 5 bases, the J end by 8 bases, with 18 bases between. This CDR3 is CASSVLRGSMEKLFF. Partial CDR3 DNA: TGTGCCAGTAGTGTCCTCAGGGGTTCAATGGAAAAA. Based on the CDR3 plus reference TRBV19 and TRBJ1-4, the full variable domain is DGGITQSPKYLFRKEGQNVTLSCEQNLNHDAMYWYRQDPGQGLRLIYYSQIVNDFQKGDIAEGYSVSREKKESFPLTVTSAQKNPTAFYLCASSVLRGSMEKLFFGSGTQLSVL.

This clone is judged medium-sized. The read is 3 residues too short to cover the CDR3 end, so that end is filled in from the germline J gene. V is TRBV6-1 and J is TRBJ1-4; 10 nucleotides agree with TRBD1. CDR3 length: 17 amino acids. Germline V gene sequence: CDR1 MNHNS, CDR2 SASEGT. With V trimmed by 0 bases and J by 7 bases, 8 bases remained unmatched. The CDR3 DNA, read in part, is TGTGCCAGCAGTGAAGCGCTTCATGGGGACAGGGGTGAAAAA. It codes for CASSEALHGDRGEK. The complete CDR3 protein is CASSEALHGDRGEKLFF.

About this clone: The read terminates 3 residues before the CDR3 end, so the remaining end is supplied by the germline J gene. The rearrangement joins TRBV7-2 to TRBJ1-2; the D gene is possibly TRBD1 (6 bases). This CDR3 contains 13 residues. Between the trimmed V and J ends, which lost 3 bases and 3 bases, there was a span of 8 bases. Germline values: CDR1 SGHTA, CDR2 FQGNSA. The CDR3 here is CASSFYRDYGYTF. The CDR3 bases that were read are TGTGCCAGCAGCTTCTACAGGGACTATGGC.

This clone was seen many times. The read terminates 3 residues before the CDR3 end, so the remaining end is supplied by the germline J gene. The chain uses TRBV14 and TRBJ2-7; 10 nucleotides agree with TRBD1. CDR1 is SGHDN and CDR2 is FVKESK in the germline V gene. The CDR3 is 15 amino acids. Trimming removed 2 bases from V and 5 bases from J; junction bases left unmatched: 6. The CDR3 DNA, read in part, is TGTGCCAGCAGCCAATTGGGACAGGGGTCCCACGAG. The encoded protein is CASSQLGQGSHE. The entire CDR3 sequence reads CASSQLGQGSHEQYF.

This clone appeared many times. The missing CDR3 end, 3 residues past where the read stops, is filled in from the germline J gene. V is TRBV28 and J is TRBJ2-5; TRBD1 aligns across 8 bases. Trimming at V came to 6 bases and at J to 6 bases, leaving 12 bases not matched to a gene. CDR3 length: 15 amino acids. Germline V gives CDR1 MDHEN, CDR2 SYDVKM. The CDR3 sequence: CASSLQDREMQTQYF. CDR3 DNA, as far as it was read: TGTGCCAGCAGCCTCCAGGACAGGGAAATGCAGACC.